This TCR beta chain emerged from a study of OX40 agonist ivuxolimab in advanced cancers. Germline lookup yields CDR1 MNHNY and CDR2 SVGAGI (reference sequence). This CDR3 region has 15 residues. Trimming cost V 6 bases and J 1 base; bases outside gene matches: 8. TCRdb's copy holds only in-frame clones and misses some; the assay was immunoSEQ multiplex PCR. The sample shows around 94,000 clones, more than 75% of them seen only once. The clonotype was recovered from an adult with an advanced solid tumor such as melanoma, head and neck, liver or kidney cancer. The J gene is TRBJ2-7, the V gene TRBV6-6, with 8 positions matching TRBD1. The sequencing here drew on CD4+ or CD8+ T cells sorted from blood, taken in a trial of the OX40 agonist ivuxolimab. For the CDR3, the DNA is TGTGCCAGCAGCACCCCTAGGACAGGGTCCTACGAGCAGTACTTC. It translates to CASSTPRTGSYEQYF.